Listed here are 30 T cell receptor beta chains from one sample, sequenced in a study of blood T cell repertoires in COVID-19. Here immunoSEQ multiplex PCR was the method, and the copy in TCRdb shows in-frame clones only, minus some. This table has around 300,000 clones, under 90% appearing once. The sequenced material came from peripheral blood. Source of these receptors: a woman aged 25 to 45 with COVID-19, enrolled during active disease.

The chain links TRBV5-8 to TRBJ1-1; TRBD1 is a possible D gene (5 bases). V lost 7 bases, J lost 1 base, and 11 bases lay in between. CDR1 and CDR2 from the germline V gene are SGHTS and YDEGEE. The CDR3 sequence is 13 residues long. In DNA, the CDR3 is TGTGCCAGCCCAGGGACTGAGAACACTGAAGCTTTCTTT. It encodes CASPGTENTEAFF.

This chain uses TRBV27 with TRBJ1-1; 10 positions match TRBD1. The length of the CDR3 is 14 residues. Trimming took 2 bases from V and 8 from J; bases not matched to a gene: 5. Germline assignment: CDR1 MNHEY and CDR2 SMNVEV (reference sequence). The DNA of the CDR3 is TGTGCCAGCAGTTTACGGGACAGGGGCGGAGAAGCTTTCTTT. Protein: CASSLRDRGGEAFF.

The rearrangement links TRBV5-4 to TRBJ2-5, with a weak D call TRBD2 (5 bases). This CDR3 has 15 residues. Trimming cost V 1 base and J 0 bases, with 10 bases left between them. Germline V gene lookup returns CDR1 SGHNT and CDR2 YYREEE (reference sequence). The CDR3 DNA reads TGTGCCAGCAGCTTGCAAGGACTTCACCAAGAGACCCAGTACTTC. As protein: CASSLQGLHQETQYF.

This chain connects TRBV3-1 (or the pseudogene TRBV3-2) to TRBJ1-1, with TRBD1 as a possible D gene (6 bases). The CDR3 covers 14 residues. CDR1 is LGHDT and CDR2 is YNNKEL in the germline V gene (reference sequence). Trimming shortened V by 2 bases and J by 5 bases, and 12 bases separated the two germline ends. The CDR3 sequence is CASSQWGQKTEAFF. In DNA, the CDR3 is TGTGCCAGCAGCCAATGGGGGCAGAAAACTGAAGCTTTCTTT.

J is TRBJ2-5 and V is TRBV27; 11 bases line up with TRBD2. The V and J ends lost 5 bases and 4 bases, in that order; junction bases with no gene match: 6. This CDR3 has 15 amino acids. CDR1 and CDR2 from the germline V gene are MNHEY and SMNVEV (reference sequence). The CDR3 DNA reads TGTGCCAGCAGTCCGACTAGCGGGACTCTAGAGACCCAGTACTTC. Its translation: CASSPTSGTLETQYF.

This clone was detected once. This rearrangement joins TRBV6-5 to TRBJ1-6; D is unclear. V shed 6 bases and J shed 5 bases, with 14 bases lying between them. The CDR3 spans 15 residues. CDR1 is MNHEY, CDR2 SVGAGI, per germline. The CDR3 DNA is TGTGCCAGCAGATCAACTACCCCTAATAATTCACCCCTCCACTTT. This gives the protein CASRSTTPNNSPLHF.

The CDR3 spells CASSLEDVYNEQFF. In DNA form, the CDR3 reads TGTGCCAGCAGTTTAGAGGATGTCTACAATGAGCAGTTCTTC. This rearrangement joins TRBV28 to TRBJ2-1; no reliable D call. The length of the CDR3 is 14 residues. Per the germline V gene, CDR1 is MDHEN and CDR2 is SYDVKM. Trimming pared 2 bases from V and 3 bases from J, leaving 8 bases between.

This sequence joins TRBV25-1 and TRBJ1-1; D is perhaps TRBD1 (6 bases). CDR1 is MGHDK and CDR2 is SYGVNS in the germline V gene. The CDR3 length is 15 residues. V lost 0 bases to trimming and J lost 4 bases, with 12 bases between them. The CDR3 loop reads CASSEYYRDITEAFF. The CDR3 bases are TGTGCCAGCAGTGAATACTACAGGGATATCACTGAAGCTTTCTTT.

V gene TRBV30 combines with J gene TRBJ1-4; D gene uncertain. The V and J ends lost 4 bases and 8 bases respectively, with 17 bases between them. Germline V CDR1 and CDR2: GTSNPN, SVGIG (reference sequence). This CDR3 has 14 residues. The CDR3, as DNA: TGTGCCTGGAATAAGGAGCCGGAATTCGAAAAACTGTTTTTT. Translation: CAWNKEPEFEKLFF.

The chain employs TRBV6-5 and TRBJ1-1; 8 nucleotides align to TRBD1. Germline lookup yields CDR1 MNHEY and CDR2 SVGAGI. J was trimmed by 8 bases and V by 2 bases; bases with no gene match: 1. The CDR3 runs to 12 residues. CDR3 bases: TGTGCCAGCAGTTACGGGACAGGAGAAGCTTTCTTT. It yields the protein CASSYGTGEAFF.

The V and J genes are TRBV14 and TRBJ2-7; 8 bases map to TRBD1. CDR1 is SGHDN, CDR2 FVKESK, per germline. V was pared by 0 bases and J by 3 bases, with 4 bases of the junction left unmatched. The CDR3 runs to 15 residues. CDR3 in amino acids: CASSQDRGHVYEQYF. DNA of the CDR3: TGTGCCAGCAGCCAAGACAGGGGGCACGTCTACGAGCAGTACTTC.

The chain combines TRBV24-1 with TRBJ2-2; D is unclear. Per the germline V gene, CDR1 is KGHDR and CDR2 is SFDVKD. Deletions cut 2 bases from V and 0 bases from J, with 12 bases between. This CDR3 is built from 17 residues. CDR3 in DNA: TGTGCCACCAGTGATTCCCCAGGTGGCGCGAACACCGGGGAGCTGTTTTTT. This translates into CATSDSPGGANTGELFF.

Note on this clone: One end of the junction does not line up with germline, which may come from a read error. V usage is TRBV20-1 and J usage is TRBJ1-2; D not resolved. The CDR3 sequence is 10 residues long. Germline V gene data show CDR1 as DFQATT and CDR2 as SNEGSKA (reference sequence). The DNA for the CDR3 is TGCAGTGCTAGAGACGTAGGGAGCTTTTTC. This translates into CSARDVGSFF.

CDR3 amino acids: CASSLWYGYTF. CDR3 in DNA: TGTGCCAGCAGTCTATGGTATGGCTACACCTTC. V is TRBV12-3 or TRBV12-4 and J is TRBJ1-2; no clear D. The V gene lost 5 bases and the J gene lost 5 bases, with 6 bases spanning the gap. The CDR3 is 11 residues long.

For this clone: This CDR3 is also generated by other DNA sequences in the sample. This CDR3 is CSVRTGGNYGYTF. The CDR3 DNA reads as TGCAGCGTTAGGACAGGGGGCAACTATGGCTACACCTTC. The chain is built from TRBV29-1 and TRBJ1-2, with TRBD1 matching 11 bases. Germline CDR1 is SQVTM and CDR2 is ANQGSEA. The CDR3 is made up of 13 amino acids. V was clipped by 5 bases and J by 2 bases; unmatched bases: 1.

For this clone: The junction departs from germline at one end; a sequencing error may be responsible. The V call is TRBV10-1, the J call TRBJ2-7, with a possible D match to TRBD2 (6 bases). CDR3 length: 14 residues. CDR1 is WNHNN and CDR2 is SYGVQD in the germline V gene (reference sequence). CDR3 loop: CASSDPRDSYELYF. Written as DNA, the CDR3 is TGCGCCAGCAGTGACCCCCGGGACTCCTACGAGCTGTACTTC.

This clone appeared many times. Other DNA sequences in this sample translate to the same CDR3. The chain employs TRBV5-1 and TRBJ2-4, with 8 bases fitting TRBD2. Germline V gene lookup returns CDR1 SGHRS and CDR2 YFSETQ. CDR3 length equals 16 residues. J was trimmed by 1 base and V by 0 bases; bases with no gene match: 3. The CDR3 coding sequence is TGCGCCAGCAGCTTGGAAAGCGGGGGCGCCAAAAACATTCAGTACTTC. Translated, it gives CASSLESGGAKNIQYF.

The CDR3 DNA reads as TGTGCCAGCAGCTTGGACAGGGGGCTTGATCAGCCCCAGCATTTT. Translation: CASSLDRGLDQPQHF. The genes are TRBV5-5 and TRBJ1-5, with 9 bases lining up with TRBD1. CDR1 is SGHKS, CDR2 YYEKEE, per germline (reference sequence). Germline trimming cut 0 bases from V and 5 bases from J; bases unmatched to any gene: 3. The CDR3 extends over 15 amino acids.

The chain uses TRBV30 and TRBJ2-2, with 7 bases identical to TRBD1. The CDR3 is made up of 14 amino acids. Per the germline V gene, CDR1 is GTSNPN and CDR2 is SVGIG (reference sequence). V lost 5 bases and J lost 3; bases outside the gene matches: 6. CDR3 DNA: TGTGCCTGGCGGACAGGAGCTTACACCGGGGAGCTGTTTTTT. Its translation is CAWRTGAYTGELFF.

Details on this clone: Other DNA sequences in the same sample also yield this CDR3. This rearrangement joins TRBV27 to TRBJ1-5; D not certain. The V end lost 2 bases, the J end lost 4 bases, and 6 bases lay between the germline ends. The CDR3 is 13 amino acids. Germline lookup yields CDR1 MNHEY and CDR2 SMNVEV (reference sequence). CDR3 sequence (DNA): TGTGCCAGCAGTTTACGAGGGAATCAGCCCCAGCATTTT. It translates to CASSLRGNQPQHF.

CDR3 coding DNA: TGTGCCAGTAGTATAGGAGTACTGGCTGCGGGCACTGAAGCTTTCTTT. Its translation is CASSIGVLAAGTEAFF. The chain recombines TRBV19 with TRBJ1-1; D unresolved. Germline CDR1 reads LNHDA; CDR2 reads SQIVND (reference sequence). This CDR3 is built from 16 residues. Trimming took off 1 base at V and 4 bases at J, with 16 bases between the two ends.

In the case of this clone: Other DNA sequences of this sample code for an identical CDR3. The V gene is TRBV12-2, the J gene TRBJ1-1; TRBD1, as called in the table, went unchecked against the DNA. TRBV12-2 is annotated as a pseudogene. The CDR3 runs 22 residues. The CDR3 sequence: CASRPRLRSGDRADLLNTEAFF. The CDR3, as DNA: TGTGCAAGTCGCCCCCGCCTGAGGTCGGGGGACAGGGCGGATCTATTGAACACTGAAGCTTTCTTT.

The chain links TRBV12-3 or TRBV12-4 to TRBJ2-7; 9 bases match TRBD1. J was trimmed by 5 bases and V by 9 bases; bases with no gene match: 5. This CDR3 has 12 amino acids. The CDR3 spells CARQGAVNEQYF. The CDR3 nucleotides are TGTGCCAGACAGGGGGCGGTCAACGAGCAGTACTTC.

The chain is built from TRBV30 and TRBJ1-6, with D possibly TRBD1 on 6 matching bases. The length of the CDR3 is 14 residues. In germline, CDR1 is GTSNPN, CDR2 SVGIG (reference sequence). With 5 bases removed from V and 5 bases from J, the gap between germline ends came to 13 bases. CDR3 sequence: CAWAGRGNNSPLHF. CDR3 nucleotide sequence: TGTGCCTGGGCGGGCAGGGGAAATAATTCACCCCTCCACTTT.

The chain carries TRBV19 and TRBJ1-5; D is perhaps TRBD1 (6 bases). The CDR3 has 14 residues. Per the germline V gene, CDR1 is LNHDA and CDR2 is SQIVND (reference sequence). V lost 5 bases to trimming and J lost 2 bases, with 10 bases between them. CDR3: CASSFRQGNQPQHF. CDR3 DNA: TGTGCCAGTAGTTTTAGACAGGGCAATCAGCCCCAGCATTTT.

The genes are TRBV18 and TRBJ2-1; TRBD1 matches at 8 bases. J lost 7 bases, V lost 6 bases, and 11 bases had no gene match. CDR3 length: 15 amino acids. CDR1 and CDR2 (germline): KGHSH, LQKENI. CDR3 sequence: CASSPPGQVINEQFF. CDR3 in DNA: TGTGCCAGCTCCCCCCCGGGACAGGTCATTAATGAGCAGTTCTTC. Looking up the rest from reference TRBV18 and TRBJ2-1 gives the full variable domain: NAGVMQNPRHLVRRRGQEARLRCSPMKGHSHVYWYRQLPEEGLKFMVYLQKENIIDESGMPKERFSAEFPKEGPSILRIQQVVRGDSAAYFCASSPPGQVINEQFFGPGTRLTVL.

CDR3 in DNA: TGCGCCAGCAGTCCCCCACCCGGGACAGGGGAAGGACAGCCCCAGCATTTT. The encoded protein is CASSPPPGTGEGQPQHF. The chain uses TRBV23-1 and TRBJ1-5, with 10 bases identical to TRBD1. TRBV23-1 is marked as an open reading frame, function uncertain. V lost 4 bases, J lost 7 bases, and 13 bases stayed unmatched. The length of the CDR3 is 17 residues.

The genes are TRBV10-3 and TRBJ1-3, with D possibly matching TRBD1 (5 bases). The CDR3 length is 12 residues. CDR1 and CDR2 from the germline V gene are ENHRY and SYGVKD. V was pared by 8 bases and J by 4 bases, with 9 bases between. The CDR3 DNA reads TGTGCCATCGGAGGGGCGGGAAACACCATATATTTT. Translating it yields CAIGGAGNTIYF.

The chain couples TRBV9 to TRBJ1-4, with a tentative D call TRBD1 (6 bases). The V end lost 3 bases, the J end lost 8 bases, and 20 bases lay between the germline ends. Germline V CDR1 and CDR2: SGDLS, YYNGEE. The CDR3 is 16 amino acids. CDR3 sequence: CASSARQDQGSEKLFF. CDR3 nucleotide sequence: TGTGCCAGCAGCGCTCGACAGGACCAGGGGAGCGAAAAACTGTTTTTT.

The chain is built from TRBV6-1 and TRBJ1-1; D perhaps matches TRBD1 (6 bases). The germline V and J ends were trimmed by 3 bases and 2 bases, with 10 bases remaining between them. The CDR3 runs to 14 residues. CDR1 is MNHNS, CDR2 SASEGT, per germline. The CDR3 coding sequence is TGTGCCAGCAGTGAGACAGGCGTTAACACTGAAGCTTTCTTT. This gives the protein CASSETGVNTEAFF.